The clone carrying this T cell receptor beta chain was recorded many times. Its cognate antigen is unknown. The source of the sample is a study of T cell repertoires in cytomegalovirus infection. Overall study context: The public TCR beta signatures pointed to both CMV infection and matching HLA type. General observations from the study: In two of eight donors, the top clonotype was HLA-C-restricted CMV-specific. The cumulative frequency of public TCR beta families distinguished individuals who carried CMV together with the relevant HLA.

The CDR3 runs to 17 residues. The germline V gene has CDR1 SEHNR and CDR2 FQNEAQ (reference sequence). After removal of 0 bases from V and 4 bases from J, the junction contained 8 bases not matched to a gene. MiXCR, applied by TCRdb to the reads, yields one record per CDR3 protein. Of more than 85,000 distinct CDR3 sequences in the sample, 16% were seen once. The genes are TRBV7-9 and TRBJ2-3; 9 bases match TRBD2. Sequencing was performed on PBMCs. This TCR was recovered from a human donor in good health (CMV status not recorded). Some clones in this sample may be carry-over from other donors' samples. The CDR3 sequence is CASSLALTSGEADTQYF. For the CDR3, the DNA is TGTGCCAGCAGCTTAGCCCTGACTAGCGGCGAGGCAGATACGCAGTATTTT.